Each of the 14 T cell receptor beta chains below was sequenced from the same sample in a study of shared clonotypes between healthy human individuals. Only in-frame clones appear in the TCRdb table, and some are missing; sequencing was by immunoSEQ multiplex PCR. The sample has approximately 2.3 million clones; 85% to 95% are singletons. The sample comprised naive CD4+ T cells from PBMCs. Described subset: CD45RA+ positively selected. These receptors were taken from a man aged 18 to 30 in good health. Some clones in this sample may be carry-over from other donors' samples.

The CDR3 loop reads CASSSGQYNEQFF. CDR3 DNA sequence: TGTGCCAGCAGCTCGGGACAGTACAATGAGCAGTTCTTC. This sequence joins TRBV7-3 and TRBJ2-1, with 7 bases identical to TRBD1. With V trimmed by 4 bases and J by 4 bases, 1 base remained unmatched. The CDR3 extends over 13 amino acids. CDR1 SGHTA and CDR2 FQGTGA come from the germline V gene.

The rearrangement joins TRBV5-1 to TRBJ1-2; 11 nucleotides line up with TRBD1. J gave up 6 bases and V 1 base, and 5 bases lay outside the gene matches. Germline V lookup: CDR1 SGHRS, CDR2 YFSETQ. The CDR3 has 15 amino acids. CDR3 loop: CASSLTGTGGNGYTF. The CDR3, as DNA: TGCGCCAGCAGCTTGACCGGGACAGGGGGGAATGGCTACACCTTC.

The genes are TRBV28 and TRBJ1-4; 8 bases line up with TRBD1. Germline assignment: CDR1 MDHEN and CDR2 SYDVKM. The length of the CDR3 is 19 residues. With V trimmed by 2 bases and J by 8 bases, 19 bases remained unmatched. CDR3 nucleotide sequence: TGTGCCAGCAGTTTAAGGCCAGGGGGCGCAGGCGGGCGTCGAGAAAAACTGTTTTTT. Amino acids: CASSLRPGGAGGRREKLFF.

The V gene is TRBV7-9, the J gene TRBJ1-2, with D uncertain. The CDR3 extends over 15 amino acids. CDR1 and CDR2 from the germline V gene are SEHNR and FQNEAQ (reference sequence). V lost 10 bases and J lost 6, with 24 bases in between. CDR3 DNA sequence: TGTGCCATCGGATACGGGCAGGCGGGCTTTAATGGCTACACCTTC. It is translated as CAIGYGQAGFNGYTF.

CDR3 sequence: CASSYPETGYHEQYF. The CDR3 bases are TGTGCCAGCAGTTACCCGGAGACAGGGTACCACGAGCAGTACTTC. V and J are TRBV6-6 and TRBJ2-7; TRBD1 aligns across 7 bases. The V and J ends lost 2 bases and 5 bases, in that order; junction bases with no gene match: 9. CDR3 size: 15 residues. Germline V gene sequence: CDR1 MNHNY, CDR2 SVGAGI (reference sequence).

This sequence joins TRBV5-1 and TRBJ2-2; TRBD1 is a possible D gene (5 bases). Looked up from germline, CDR1 is SGHRS and CDR2 is YFSETQ. V shed 2 bases and J shed 6 bases, with 17 bases lying between them. The CDR3 covers 16 residues. Here the CDR3 reads CASSFSPSTGPGELFF. The DNA of the CDR3 is TGCGCCAGCAGCTTCTCTCCTTCTACAGGACCCGGGGAGCTGTTTTTT.

As for this clone: Other nucleotide sequences in the sample specify the same CDR3. The genes are TRBV28 and TRBJ1-2; 10 bases map to TRBD1. After removal of 6 bases from V and 5 bases from J, the junction contained 6 bases not matched to a gene. Germline V CDR1 and CDR2: MDHEN, SYDVKM. CDR3 length: 14 residues. CDR3 residues: CASRTGGEGYGYTF. DNA for the CDR3: TGTGCCAGCAGGACAGGGGGCGAAGGATATGGCTACACCTTC.

This CDR3 reads CASSQGLSGGQETQYF. CDR3 sequence (DNA): TGCGCCAGCAGCCAGGGTCTATCGGGGGGACAAGAGACCCAGTACTTC. This chain uses TRBV4-1 with TRBJ2-5, with TRBD2 matching over 7 bases. This CDR3 is built from 16 residues. Germline loops: CDR1 MGHRA, CDR2 YSYEKL. Trimming removed 3 bases from V and 2 bases from J; junction bases left unmatched: 9.

About this clone itself: The sample contains more than one DNA sequence encoding this CDR3. The rearrangement links TRBV30 to TRBJ1-6; no definite D call. The CDR3 is 11 residues long. Germline-derived CDR1 and CDR2 are GTSNPN and SVGIG (reference sequence). Trimming took off 1 base at V and 7 bases at J, with 2 bases between the two ends. This CDR3 is CAWSANSPLHF. The CDR3 DNA reads as TGTGCCTGGAGTGCAAATTCACCCCTCCACTTT.

The rearrangement links TRBV5-1 to TRBJ2-1, with a tentative D call TRBD2 (5 bases). CDR1 SGHRS and CDR2 YFSETQ come from the germline V gene. Trimming removed 4 bases at V and 10 bases at J, with 15 bases between. The CDR3 totals 13 residues. CDR3 DNA: TGCGCCAGCAGCGTCCCCCTAGCTTGGGAGCAGTTCTTC. Encoded protein: CASSVPLAWEQFF.

The CDR3 loop reads CASSVAGAGDTQYF. For the CDR3, the DNA is TGTGCCAGCAGCGTAGCAGGGGCGGGGGATACGCAGTATTTT. This sequence joins TRBV9 and TRBJ2-3; D tentatively reads TRBD1 or TRBD2 (6 bases each). CDR1 is SGDLS and CDR2 is YYNGEE in the germline V gene. The CDR3 length is 14 residues. V shed 0 bases and J shed 6 bases, with 11 bases lying between them.

This rearrangement joins TRBV11-1 to TRBJ2-7, with TRBD1 identical over 9 bases. The germline V gene encodes CDR1 SGHAT and CDR2 FQDESV (reference sequence). J gave up 4 bases and V 4 bases, and 5 bases lay outside the gene matches. The CDR3 is made up of 14 amino acids. CDR3 DNA sequence: TGTGCCAGCAGCTCGGGACAGGGTGGATACGAGCAGTACTTC. This gives the protein CASSSGQGGYEQYF.

V is TRBV7-8 and J is TRBJ2-7, with D maybe TRBD2 (6 bases). Germline V lookup: CDR1 SGHVS, CDR2 FQNEAQ. V lost 2 bases and J 2 bases, leaving 16 bases between the germline ends. CDR3 length: 16 residues. CDR3: CASSLPRRGPTYEQYF. CDR3 nucleotide sequence: TGTGCCAGCAGCTTACCGAGGCGGGGACCGACCTACGAGCAGTACTTC. The whole variable domain, remainder taken from reference TRBV7-8 and TRBJ2-7, is GAGVSQSPRYKVAKRGQDVALRCDPISGHVSLFWYQQALGQGPEFLTYFQNEAQLDKSGLPSDRFFAERPEGSVSTLKIQRTQQEDSAVYLCASSLPRRGPTYEQYFGPGTRLTVT.

V usage is TRBV7-3 and J usage is TRBJ2-7; 9 bases map to TRBD1. From germline, CDR1 is SGHTA and CDR2 FQGTGA. Losses at the gene ends were 1 base for V and 7 bases for J; bases not matched to a gene: 2. The CDR3 totals 13 residues. The CDR3 is CASSLIGQGEQYF. The CDR3 nucleotides read TGTGCCAGCAGCTTAATAGGACAGGGGGAGCAGTACTTC. The entire variable domain, with the rest obtained from reference TRBV7-3 and TRBJ2-7, is as follows: GAGVSQTPSNKVTEKGKYVELRCDPISGHTALYWYRQSLGQGPEFLIYFQGTGAADDSGLPNDRFFAVRPEGSVSTLKIQRTERGDSAVYLCASSLIGQGEQYFGPGTRLTVT.